This is a list of T cell receptor beta chains from one sample in a study of blood T cell repertoires in COVID-19. Some clones are missing from TCRdb's copy, which holds only in-frame ones; the method was immunoSEQ multiplex PCR. Of 110,000 or so clones listed, approximately 72% are singletons. The sample was peripheral blood. The source is a woman aged 70 to 79 with acute or convalescent COVID-19. Each CDR3 is given without its conserved first and last residue. The D gene is left open where the match is weak.

d_gene,v_gene,len,j_gene,CDR3aa
TRBD2,TRBV11-2,12,TRBJ2-5,ASSLVGGQETQY
TRBD2,TRBV6-5,13,TRBJ2-5,ASNMGLPAAGTQY
TRBD2,TRBV20-1,13,TRBJ2-5,SASQPTSRQETQY
TRBD1,TRBV11-2,13,TRBJ1-1,ASSFRTGWDTEAF
TRBD2,TRBV6-5,13,TRBJ2-7,ASRILAGGSYEQY
.,TRBV29-1,10,TRBJ2-7,SAEGVGDEQY
.,TRBV2,12,TRBJ1-2,ASIRESARYGYT
.,TRBV19,12,TRBJ1-1,ASSILQTNTEAF
TRBD2,TRBV10-3,13,TRBJ2-7,AISATSTGTYEQY
TRBD1,TRBV9,13,TRBJ2-1,ASSPPGQGYNEQF
.,TRBV3-1/TRBV3-2,13,TRBJ1-1,ASSPSEGGKTEAF
.,TRBV24-1,10,TRBJ1-2,ATSDNSRGFT
.,TRBV19,11,TRBJ1-1,ASSIDDGTRDF
.,TRBV5-4,12,TRBJ1-2,ASSLAQANYGYT